A selection of T cell receptor beta chains follows, all from one sample in a study of blood T cell repertoires in COVID-19. Profiled with immunoSEQ multiplex PCR; TCRdb holds only in-frame clones, not every one. The table shows more than 95,000 clones, with roughly 85% occurring only once. Sequencing was carried out using peripheral blood. These receptors came from a woman aged 80 or over with acute or convalescent COVID-19. Both conserved end residues are part of each CDR3. D genes are given only for firm matches. Clone sizes are given selectively: once, few, many, or a class where the clone is expanded.

CDR3 | DNA | V | size | D | J
CAWSRRDISNRPQHF | TGTGCCTGGAGCCGCCGGGACATTTCCAATCGGCCCCAGCATTTT | TRBV30 | NA | NA | TRBJ1-5
CASSLYAPTANYGYTF | TGTGCCAGCAGTTTATATGCCCCGACAGCTAACTATGGCTACACCTTC | TRBV27 | NA | NA | TRBJ1-2
CASSLDRGNYGYTF | TGCGCCAGCAGCTTGGACAGGGGGAACTATGGCTACACCTTC | TRBV5-1 | NA | TRBD1 | TRBJ1-2
CASSERDRAGGNTIYF | TGTGCCAGCAGCGAACGGGACAGGGCTGGTGGAAACACCATATATTTT | TRBV14 | NA | TRBD1 | TRBJ1-3
CASSVDRAGLGNTIYF | TGTGCCAGCAGCGTAGACAGGGCGGGTCTCGGGAACACCATATATTTT | TRBV9 | few | NA | TRBJ1-3
CSVPIYNEQFF | TGCAGCGTTCCCATTTACAATGAGCAGTTCTTC | TRBV29-1 | NA | NA | TRBJ2-1
CASSLGQGQVNTEAFF | TGCGCCAGCAGCTTGGGACAGGGTCAGGTCAACACTGAAGCTTTCTTT | TRBV5-1 | NA | TRBD1 | TRBJ1-1
CASGLPGQQTYEQYF | TGTGCCAGCGGCCTACCGGGACAGCAGACCTACGAGCAGTACTTC | TRBV5-4 | NA | TRBD1 | TRBJ2-7
CASSPGGNYGYTF | TGTGCCAGCAGCCCCGGAGGTAACTATGGCTACACCTTC | TRBV11-3 | NA | NA | TRBJ1-2
CASSLRGNQETQYF | TGTGCCAGCAGCCTACGGGGGAACCAAGAGACCCAGTACTTC | TRBV4-2 | NA | NA | TRBJ2-5
CASSPGQGRAFF | TGTGCCAGCTCACCGGGACAGGGTCGAGCTTTCTTT | TRBV18 | once | TRBD1 | TRBJ1-1
CASRGQGRNTGELFF | TGTGCCAGCAGGGGACAGGGGCGTAACACCGGGGAGCTGTTTTTT | TRBV2 | NA | TRBD1 | TRBJ2-2
CASSPGIEQFF | TGTGCCAGCAGCCCAGGTATAGAGCAGTTCTTC | TRBV3-1/TRBV3-2 | NA | NA | TRBJ2-1
CSASLSGTGELFF | TGCAGTGCTAGTTTAAGCGGGACCGGGGAGCTGTTTTTT | TRBV20-1 | NA | NA | TRBJ2-2
CAIRGGQDNQPQHF | TGTGCCATCAGAGGGGGACAGGACAATCAGCCCCAGCATTTT | TRBV10-3 | NA | TRBD1 | TRBJ1-5
CATSGPFNGNEQFF | TGTGCCACCAGTGGGCCCTTCAACGGGAATGAGCAGTTCTTC | TRBV24-1 | few | NA | TRBJ2-1
CASSNRDSYGYTF | TGTGCCAGCAGCAACCGGGACAGCTATGGCTACACCTTC | TRBV5-4 | few | TRBD1 | TRBJ1-2
CASSQAWAGEQYF | TGTGCCAGCAGCCAAGCCTGGGCGGGGGAGCAGTACTTC | TRBV3-1/TRBV3-2 | few | NA | TRBJ2-7
CASSSGVSGPRTNEQFF | TGTGCCAGCAGTTCGGGCGTCAGCGGACCCAGAACCAATGAGCAGTTCTTC | TRBV27 | NA | NA | TRBJ2-1
CASSLTGTDTQYF | TGTGCCAGCAGCTTAACAGGCACAGATACGCAGTATTTT | TRBV11-3 | NA | NA | TRBJ2-3
CASSSTPGETEAFF | TGTGCCAGCTCATCTACCCCGGGAGAGACTGAAGCTTTCTTT | TRBV18 | NA | NA | TRBJ1-1
CASSTGDRGPDTQYF | TGTGCCAGTAGTACGGGGGACAGGGGGCCAGATACGCAGTATTTT | TRBV19 | few | TRBD1 | TRBJ2-3
CAINTGGVEQFF | TGTGCCATCAATACAGGGGGCGTTGAGCAGTTCTTC | TRBV10-3 | NA | TRBD1 | TRBJ2-1
CASSFSGVGNTIYF | TGTGCCAGCAGCTTCTCCGGTGTAGGAAACACCATATATTTT | TRBV5-4 | NA | NA | TRBJ1-3
CASSLGTGGYNEQFF | TGTGCCAGCAGTCTCGGGACAGGGGGGTACAATGAGCAGTTCTTC | TRBV28 | NA | TRBD1 | TRBJ2-1
CAQAQVSNTEAFF | TGTGCCCAAGCCCAGGTTTCGAACACTGAAGCTTTCTTT | TRBV6-6 | few | NA | TRBJ1-1
CASRLAGDHNEQFF | TGTGCCAGCAGACTAGCGGGAGATCACAATGAGCAGTTCTTC | TRBV28 | NA | TRBD2 | TRBJ2-1
CASRGAGVVNYGYTF | TGTGCCAGCAGGGGAGCTGGGGTCGTGAACTATGGCTACACCTTC | TRBV27 | NA | NA | TRBJ1-2
CASRQQDQPQHF | TGTGCCAGCCGGCAGCAGGATCAGCCCCAGCATTTT | TRBV6-5 | NA | NA | TRBJ1-5
CAWSAGFREKLFF | TGTGCCTGGAGTGCGGGTTTTCGGGAAAAACTGTTTTTT | TRBV30 | NA | NA | TRBJ1-4
CASSQGSGSSYNEQFF | TGCGCCAGCAGCCAAGGAAGCGGGAGTTCCTACAATGAGCAGTTCTTC | TRBV4-3 | NA | TRBD2 | TRBJ2-1
CASSRTATNYGYTF | TGTGCCAGTAGTCGGACAGCCACTAACTATGGCTACACCTTC | TRBV19 | NA | NA | TRBJ1-2
CASSLGRGRGTDTQYF | TGTGCCAGCAGTTTGGGCAGGGGGCGCGGCACAGATACGCAGTATTTT | TRBV27 | once | TRBD1 | TRBJ2-3
CASSLGTSGPRRETQYF | TGTGCCAGCAGTTTAGGGACTAGCGGGCCCCGGCGGGAGACCCAGTACTTC | TRBV28 | once | TRBD2 | TRBJ2-5
CASAQQGSNYNEQFF | TGTGCTAGTGCCCAACAGGGTTCGAATTACAATGAGCAGTTCTTC | TRBV12-5 | NA | NA | TRBJ2-1
CASSPDVPAGGYTF | TGCGCCAGCAGCCCGGATGTCCCGGCGGGTGGCTACACCTTC | TRBV5-1 | NA | NA | TRBJ1-2
CASSLARTGFETQYF | TGTGCCAGCAGCTTAGCCCGGACAGGGTTCGAGACCCAGTACTTC | TRBV11-3 | NA | TRBD1 | TRBJ2-5
CASSQDLAGRQPQHF | TGCGCCAGCAGCCAAGATTTGGCAGGGCGGCAGCCCCAGCATTTT | TRBV4-3 | NA | NA | TRBJ1-5
CASNQQGAYEQYF | TGTGCCAGCAATCAACAGGGGGCCTACGAGCAGTACTTC | TRBV6-5 | few | TRBD1 | TRBJ2-7
CASRVAGGPGETQYF | TGTGCCAGCAGGGTAGCGGGAGGGCCGGGGGAGACCCAGTACTTC | TRBV2 | NA | TRBD2 | TRBJ2-5
CASSSRTGTGTSPLHF | TGTGCCAGCAGTTCGAGAACCGGGACAGGGACATCACCCCTCCACTTT | TRBV28 | NA | TRBD1 | TRBJ1-6
CASSPTTPGTTEAFF | TGTGCCAGCTCCCCGACAACGCCAGGAACCACTGAAGCTTTCTTT | TRBV18 | NA | NA | TRBJ1-1
CASSPRTDLNTEAFF | TGCGCCAGCAGCCCGCGGACAGATTTAAACACTGAAGCTTTCTTT | TRBV5-1 | NA | NA | TRBJ1-1